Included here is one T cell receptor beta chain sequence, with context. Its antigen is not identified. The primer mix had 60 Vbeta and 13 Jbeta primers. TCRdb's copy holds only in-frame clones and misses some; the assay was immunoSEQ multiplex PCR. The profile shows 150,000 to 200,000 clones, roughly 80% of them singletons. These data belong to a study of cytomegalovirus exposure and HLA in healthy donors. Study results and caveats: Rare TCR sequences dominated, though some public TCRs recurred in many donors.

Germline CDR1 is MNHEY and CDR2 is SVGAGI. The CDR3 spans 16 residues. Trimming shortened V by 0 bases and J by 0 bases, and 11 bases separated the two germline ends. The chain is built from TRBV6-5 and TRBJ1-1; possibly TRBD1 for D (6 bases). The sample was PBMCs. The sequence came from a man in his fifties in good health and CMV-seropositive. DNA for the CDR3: TGTGCCAGCAGTTACTCGGGGGCGACCTTGAACACTGAAGCTTTCTTT. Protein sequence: CASSYSGATLNTEAFF.